This is a list of T cell receptor beta chains from one sample in a study of Graves' ophthalmopathy and Graves' hyperthyroidism. TCRdb recomputed calls from the multiplex PCR reads with MiXCR, one row per CDR3 protein. Seen here are 350,000 to 450,000 distinct CDR3 sequences, around 19% observed once, and the top ten hold about 1.4%. Sequenced material: peripheral blood. The source is a woman aged 18-29 years with Graves' ophthalmopathy. The CDR3 runs from the conserved cysteine through the conserved F or W. Fields, in order: J gene, D gene, V gene, clone size, CDR3 protein, CDR3 DNA. D genes are given only for firm matches. Rows give clone size only sometimes, using once, few, many, or a class for an expanded clone.

J gene: TRBJ1-1
D gene: -
V gene: TRBV6-2/TRBV6-3
clone size: many
CDR3 protein: CASSPRPGLKAFF
CDR3 DNA: TGTGCCAGCAGTCCACGCCCCGGGCTCAAAGCTTTCTTT

J gene: TRBJ1-5
D gene: -
V gene: TRBV12-3/TRBV12-4
clone size: many
CDR3 protein: CASSLAFGAVKAEPQHF
CDR3 DNA: TGTGCCAGCAGTTTAGCTTTTGGGGCTGTTAAAGCCGAGCCCCAGCATTTT

J gene: TRBJ2-7
D gene: -
V gene: TRBV6-1
clone size: many
CDR3 protein: CASGALSAGEQYF
CDR3 DNA: TGTGCCAGCGGAGCCCTTTCTGCGGGAGAGCAGTACTTC

J gene: TRBJ1-2
D gene: -
V gene: TRBV6-1
clone size: -
CDR3 protein: CASSETFYGYTF
CDR3 DNA: TGTGCCAGCAGTGAAACCTTCTATGGCTACACCTTC

J gene: TRBJ2-5
D gene: -
V gene: TRBV6-2/TRBV6-3
clone size: -
CDR3 protein: CASSYVQPETQYF
CDR3 DNA: TGTGCCAGCAGTTACGTACAGCCAGAGACCCAGTACTTC

J gene: TRBJ2-3
D gene: TRBD2
V gene: TRBV20-1
clone size: many
CDR3 protein: CSATAPSGDTDTQYF
CDR3 DNA: TGCAGTGCTACGGCGCCTAGCGGGGACACAGATACGCAGTATTTT

J gene: TRBJ1-6
D gene: -
V gene: TRBV19
clone size: -
CDR3 protein: CASRTREGLNSPLHF
CDR3 DNA: TGTGCCAGTAGAACGCGGGAGGGCCTTAATTCACCCCTCCACTTT

J gene: TRBJ2-6
D gene: -
V gene: TRBV28
clone size: many
CDR3 protein: CASSVEDYSGANVLTF
CDR3 DNA: TGTGCCAGCAGTGTGGAGGACTACTCTGGGGCCAACGTCCTGACTTTC

J gene: TRBJ2-7
D gene: -
V gene: TRBV13
clone size: many
CDR3 protein: CASSLGGGPDEQYF
CDR3 DNA: TGTGCCAGCAGCTTAGGCGGGGGACCTGACGAGCAGTACTTC

J gene: TRBJ2-7
D gene: TRBD1
V gene: TRBV20-1
clone size: many
CDR3 protein: CSGKGTVSYEQYF
CDR3 DNA: TGCAGCGGTAAAGGGACAGTCTCCTACGAGCAGTACTTC

J gene: TRBJ1-3
D gene: -
V gene: TRBV12-3/TRBV12-4
clone size: many
CDR3 protein: CASTPGHSGNTIYF
CDR3 DNA: TGTGCCAGCACCCCAGGTCACTCTGGAAACACCATATATTTT